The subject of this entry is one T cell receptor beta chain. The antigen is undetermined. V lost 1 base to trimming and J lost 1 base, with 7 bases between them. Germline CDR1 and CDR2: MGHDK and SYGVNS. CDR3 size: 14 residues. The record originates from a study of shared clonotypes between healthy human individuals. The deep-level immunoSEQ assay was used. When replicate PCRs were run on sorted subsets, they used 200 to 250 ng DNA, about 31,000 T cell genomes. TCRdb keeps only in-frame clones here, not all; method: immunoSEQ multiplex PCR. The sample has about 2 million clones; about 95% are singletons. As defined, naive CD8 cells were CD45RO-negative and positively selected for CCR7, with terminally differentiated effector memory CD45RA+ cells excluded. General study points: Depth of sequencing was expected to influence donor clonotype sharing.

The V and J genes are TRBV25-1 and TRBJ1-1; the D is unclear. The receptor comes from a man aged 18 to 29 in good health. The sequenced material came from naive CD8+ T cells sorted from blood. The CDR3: CASSEWPPNTEAFF. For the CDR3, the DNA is TGTGCCAGCAGTGAATGGCCACCGAACACTGAAGCTTTCTTT.